This T cell receptor (beta chain) was profiled in a study of T cells after yellow fever vaccination. Looking at the study overall: SMART-Seq v4 Ultra Low Input prepared libraries from low-cell fractions.

Universal primer sites and UMIs were introduced during 5'RACE template-switching synthesis of TCR cDNA. MiXCR, run by TCRdb on the 5' RACE reads, gives a single entry per CDR3 protein. The sample carries hundreds of thousands of distinct CDR3 sequences, more than 3% recorded once. Findings of the study overall: The booster response re-showed most primary clones: approximately 97% CD4, approximately 90% CD8. A minor fraction of clonotypes spanned both CD4 and CD8 compartments.

Germline V CDR1 and CDR2: LNHDA, SQIVND (reference sequence). The V end lost 4 bases, the J end lost 4 bases, and 3 bases lay between the germline ends. This CDR3 has 11 amino acids. This clonotype has just a few counts. Its antigen is unknown. V and J are TRBV19 and TRBJ2-3; D not certain. This clonotype was obtained from a young man who received the YFV17D yellow fever vaccine. The source material was PBMCs, sampled on the day of the yellow fever booster vaccination. The CDR3 here is CASSKSDTQYF. CDR3 DNA: TGTGCCAGTAGTAAATCAGATACGCAGTATTTT.